This T cell receptor beta chain derives from a study of blood T cell repertoires in COVID-19. Repertoires were generated with immunoSEQ multiplex PCR, while TCRdb's copy carries only in-frame clones and drops some. The sample lists over 70,000 clones, about 80% seen once, with approximately 51% in the top ten. This clone came up once. Looked up from germline, CDR1 is KGHDR and CDR2 is SFDVKD. The CDR3 is 14 amino acids. V was pared by 6 bases and J by 7 bases, with 6 bases of the junction left unmatched. This sequence originates from a human donor in a cohort sampled during active COVID-19. This rearrangement joins TRBV24-1 to TRBJ2-2; TRBD2 matches at 8 bases. Input material: peripheral blood. For the CDR3, the DNA is TGTGCCACCAGTAGTAGGACTAGCAACGGGGAGCTGTTTTTT. Its translation: CATSSRTSNGELFF.